These T cell receptor beta chains were read from a single sample in a study of blood T cell repertoires in COVID-19. Generated by immunoSEQ multiplex PCR, the TCRdb table keeps only in-frame clones and is missing some. Of fewer than 90,000 clones in the sample, 88% were seen once. The specimen sequenced was peripheral blood. The origin of the receptors is a human donor in a cohort sampled during active COVID-19. Each CDR3 is given with its conserved first and last residue. Each record gives: V gene, clone size, D gene, J gene, CDR3 DNA, CDR3 protein. The D gene is left open where the match is weak. Expanded clones are given a class, and other clones once, few, many or no size at all.

V gene: TRBV24-1
clone size: -
D gene: TRBD1
J gene: TRBJ1-5
CDR3 DNA: TGTGCCACCAGTGACTCGGCCGGACAGGGCGACACAACGAGGGGCAATCAGCCCCAGCATTTT
CDR3 protein: CATSDSAGQGDTTRGNQPQHF

V gene: TRBV28
clone size: -
D gene: -
J gene: TRBJ1-1
CDR3 DNA: TGTGCCAGCCGACGGGGAGGAACTGAAGCTTTCTTT
CDR3 protein: CASRRGGTEAFF

V gene: TRBV5-6
clone size: -
D gene: TRBD1
J gene: TRBJ2-1
CDR3 DNA: TGTGCCAGCGGTGGGGACAGGGGGTCTAGTCCTGAGCAGTTCTTC
CDR3 protein: CASGGDRGSSPEQFF

V gene: TRBV10-2
clone size: -
D gene: TRBD2
J gene: TRBJ2-2
CDR3 DNA: TGCGCCAGCAGACTAGCGCCCACCGGGGAGCTGTTTTTT
CDR3 protein: CASRLAPTGELFF

V gene: TRBV7-9
clone size: -
D gene: -
J gene: TRBJ1-4
CDR3 DNA: TGTGCCAGCAGCTTACAACGGGGGAGTGGCGAAAAACTGTTTTTT
CDR3 protein: CASSLQRGSGEKLFF

V gene: TRBV4-1
clone size: -
D gene: -
J gene: TRBJ2-7
CDR3 DNA: TGCGCCAGCAGCCAAGGCCCTTTAGCAGTCAACTACGAGCAGTACTTC
CDR3 protein: CASSQGPLAVNYEQYF

V gene: TRBV2
clone size: -
D gene: -
J gene: TRBJ1-2
CDR3 DNA: TGTGCCAGCAGTGAAGGGGCAGTCTATGGCTACACCTTC
CDR3 protein: CASSEGAVYGYTF

V gene: TRBV7-8
clone size: -
D gene: -
J gene: TRBJ1-5
CDR3 DNA: TGTGCCAGCAGCTACAGCAGGGGAGATCAGCCCCAGCATTTT
CDR3 protein: CASSYSRGDQPQHF

V gene: TRBV7-9
clone size: -
D gene: -
J gene: TRBJ1-1
CDR3 DNA: TGTGCCAGCAGCTTAGAGTACGGGGGAGGCACTGAAGCTTTCTTT
CDR3 protein: CASSLEYGGGTEAFF

V gene: TRBV6-5
clone size: -
D gene: TRBD1
J gene: TRBJ1-1
CDR3 DNA: TGTGCCAGCAGCGCGGACAGGGCGAACACTGAAGCTTTCTTT
CDR3 protein: CASSADRANTEAFF

V gene: TRBV7-7
clone size: -
D gene: TRBD2
J gene: TRBJ2-3
CDR3 DNA: TGTGCTAGCAGCTTAGCCGTAGCGGGAGGGCAAGATACGCAGTATTTT
CDR3 protein: CASSLAVAGGQDTQYF

V gene: TRBV3-1/TRBV3-2
clone size: -
D gene: TRBD2
J gene: TRBJ2-1
CDR3 DNA: TGTGCCAGCACTAGCGGGAGTCCTTACAATGAGCAGTTCTTC
CDR3 protein: CASTSGSPYNEQFF

V gene: TRBV5-1
clone size: few
D gene: TRBD1
J gene: TRBJ1-5
CDR3 DNA: TGCGCCAGCAGTCCCTTACCCGGGACAGGGAATCAGCCCCAGCATTTT
CDR3 protein: CASSPLPGTGNQPQHF

V gene: TRBV30
clone size: -
D gene: TRBD2
J gene: TRBJ2-4
CDR3 DNA: TGTGCCTGGAGTGCTAGCGGCGGAGTCAAAAACATTCAGTACTTC
CDR3 protein: CAWSASGGVKNIQYF

V gene: TRBV6-5
clone size: few
D gene: -
J gene: TRBJ2-7
CDR3 DNA: TGTGCCAGCAGTTACTCGAGCAGCGTTGAAGCCTACGAGCAGTACTTC
CDR3 protein: CASSYSSSVEAYEQYF

V gene: TRBV21-1
clone size: -
D gene: -
J gene: TRBJ2-1
CDR3 DNA: TGTGCCAGCAGCAACTCGGGACTAGCGGGAGGAGTCGGGCGTTTCTACAATGAGCAGTTCTTC
CDR3 protein: CASSNSGLAGGVGRFYNEQFF

V gene: TRBV15
clone size: -
D gene: -
J gene: TRBJ2-1
CDR3 DNA: TGTGCCACCAGCAGCCCCTGGGGGCGGGACAGCTCCAATGAGCAGTTCTTC
CDR3 protein: CATSSPWGRDSSNEQFF

V gene: TRBV19
clone size: -
D gene: TRBD2
J gene: TRBJ2-1
CDR3 DNA: TGTGCCAGTAGTAATCGTCCCGGGAGCGGGGCGGGTGAGCAGTTCTTC
CDR3 protein: CASSNRPGSGAGEQFF

V gene: TRBV5-1
clone size: -
D gene: TRBD2
J gene: TRBJ2-7
CDR3 DNA: TGCGCCAGCAGCTTGGGTAGCGGGAGGGGCGAGCAGTACTTC
CDR3 protein: CASSLGSGRGEQYF

V gene: TRBV27
clone size: -
D gene: -
J gene: TRBJ1-1
CDR3 DNA: TGTGCCAGCAGTTTACGCGGGGCAGTGAACACTGAAGCTTTCTTT
CDR3 protein: CASSLRGAVNTEAFF

V gene: TRBV4-1
clone size: -
D gene: -
J gene: TRBJ1-3
CDR3 DNA: TGCGCCAGCAGCCAAGATGGGTTCGAGGGCCTTGGAAACACCATATATTTT
CDR3 protein: CASSQDGFEGLGNTIYF

V gene: TRBV3-1/TRBV3-2
clone size: once
D gene: -
J gene: TRBJ2-2
CDR3 DNA: TGTGCCAGCAGCCAATCCGGGACTGGGGGTTCCGGGGAGCTGTTTTTT
CDR3 protein: CASSQSGTGGSGELFF

V gene: TRBV5-4
clone size: -
D gene: -
J gene: TRBJ2-3
CDR3 DNA: TGTGCCAGCAGCCGGGACACAGCCCCTAGCACAGATACGCAGTATTTT
CDR3 protein: CASSRDTAPSTDTQYF

V gene: TRBV28
clone size: -
D gene: TRBD1
J gene: TRBJ1-2
CDR3 DNA: TGTGCCAGCAGGACCCCCCCCGGGACAGGGCTGAACTATGGCTACACCTTC
CDR3 protein: CASRTPPGTGLNYGYTF

V gene: TRBV28
clone size: -
D gene: TRBD2
J gene: TRBJ2-7
CDR3 DNA: TGTGCCAGCAGTTTAAAGGATAGCGGGAGGGCCCGGTACGAGCAGTACTTC
CDR3 protein: CASSLKDSGRARYEQYF

V gene: TRBV11-2
clone size: -
D gene: TRBD2
J gene: TRBJ2-7
CDR3 DNA: TGTGCCAGCAGCCCCCTCGGACTAGCGGGAGATCGGGAGCAGTACTTC
CDR3 protein: CASSPLGLAGDREQYF

V gene: TRBV7-9
clone size: -
D gene: TRBD2
J gene: TRBJ2-1
CDR3 DNA: TGTGCCAGCAGCTCAATAGCGGGAGTGGGTTACAATGAGCAGTTCTTC
CDR3 protein: CASSSIAGVGYNEQFF

V gene: TRBV5-1
clone size: -
D gene: -
J gene: TRBJ2-2
CDR3 DNA: TGCGCCAGCAGTTGGGCTAGCAGTTACACCGGGGAGCTGTTTTTT
CDR3 protein: CASSWASSYTGELFF

V gene: TRBV30
clone size: -
D gene: -
J gene: TRBJ1-5
CDR3 DNA: TGTGCCTGGAGCGCCCCGGGACTTCGTGGCAATCAGCCCCAGCATTTT
CDR3 protein: CAWSAPGLRGNQPQHF

V gene: TRBV7-9
clone size: few
D gene: TRBD1
J gene: TRBJ1-2
CDR3 DNA: TGTGCCAGCAGTCACGACAGGGCAGCTAACTATGGCTACACCTTC
CDR3 protein: CASSHDRAANYGYTF

V gene: TRBV6-6
clone size: -
D gene: -
J gene: TRBJ2-5
CDR3 DNA: TGTGCCAGCAAAGGGAGTGCTGGAGAGACCCAGTACTTC
CDR3 protein: CASKGSAGETQYF

V gene: TRBV4-1
clone size: few
D gene: -
J gene: TRBJ1-1
CDR3 DNA: TGCGCCAGCAGCCAAGTCCGGACAGCCATGAACACTGAAGCTTTCTTT
CDR3 protein: CASSQVRTAMNTEAFF

V gene: TRBV29-1
clone size: -
D gene: -
J gene: TRBJ2-7
CDR3 DNA: TGCAGCGTTGGGGGGCGAGCTGCCGAGCAGTACTTC
CDR3 protein: CSVGGRAAEQYF

V gene: TRBV29-1
clone size: -
D gene: -
J gene: TRBJ1-2
CDR3 DNA: TGCAGCGTTGGAAGTGTAGAAGTGCGGGGCTACACCTTC
CDR3 protein: CSVGSVEVRGYTF

V gene: TRBV18
clone size: once
D gene: -
J gene: TRBJ2-2
CDR3 DNA: TGTGCCAGCTCACGAGGTGCGGGCGACACCGGGGAGCTGTTTTTT
CDR3 protein: CASSRGAGDTGELFF

V gene: TRBV4-1
clone size: -
D gene: TRBD1
J gene: TRBJ1-4
CDR3 DNA: TGCGCCAGCAGCCCGCGACAGGGCGGAGGTGAAAAACTGTTTTTT
CDR3 protein: CASSPRQGGGEKLFF

V gene: TRBV5-1
clone size: -
D gene: TRBD1
J gene: TRBJ1-1
CDR3 DNA: TGCGCCAGCAGGCCGACAGGGGGCGAGTACACTGAAGCTTTCTTT
CDR3 protein: CASRPTGGEYTEAFF

V gene: TRBV5-6
clone size: -
D gene: -
J gene: TRBJ2-5
CDR3 DNA: TGTGCCAGCAGCTTTTTTGGGGGGACGAATGAGACCCAGTACTTC
CDR3 protein: CASSFFGGTNETQYF

V gene: TRBV2
clone size: once
D gene: -
J gene: TRBJ1-1
CDR3 DNA: TGTGCCAGCAGTGACGATCTAAACACTGAAGCTTTCTTT
CDR3 protein: CASSDDLNTEAFF

V gene: TRBV20-1
clone size: -
D gene: -
J gene: TRBJ2-1
CDR3 DNA: TGCAGTGCTACTGAGACAGGTGCACGATCCTACAATGAGCAGTTCTTC
CDR3 protein: CSATETGARSYNEQFF

V gene: TRBV7-2
clone size: -
D gene: -
J gene: TRBJ2-1
CDR3 DNA: TGTGCCAGCAGCCAAGGCGGCGGGGCCCTGGGTGGGCGTGAGCAGTTCTTC
CDR3 protein: CASSQGGGALGGREQFF

V gene: TRBV6-5
clone size: -
D gene: -
J gene: TRBJ1-4
CDR3 DNA: TGTGCCAGCAGCCCGCCGGGAGGGTCGGCAAAACTGTTTTTT
CDR3 protein: CASSPPGGSAKLFF